The source of this T cell receptor beta chain is a study of vaccination and CD4 T cells after COVID-19. The assay that was used to sequence DNA from cultured CD4+ T cells was the Oncomine TCR Beta short-read assay. It was cultured CD4+ T cells from which genomic DNA was extracted. Each CDR3 protein gets one entry after TCRdb re-called the PCR reads with MiXCR. The sample records roughly 20,000 distinct CDR3 sequences, around two fifths being singletons. A word on this clonotype: Its target is not known.

The CDR3 has 14 amino acids. The germline V gene encodes CDR1 SGHVS and CDR2 FNYEAQ. J lost 1 base, V lost 5 bases, and 4 bases had no gene match. Treatment noted: approximately 11-day PBMC culture with coronavirus spike peptide pools or control peptides (ViraFEST assay). The sequence was obtained from a human donor who had recovered from COVID-19. V and J are TRBV7-6 and TRBJ1-1; 7 bases align to TRBD1. This sample comprised CD4+ T cells from blood, cultured in vitro, obtained after SARS-CoV-2 vaccination. Written as DNA, the CDR3 is TGTGCCAGCAGCGCGGGACAGCCGAACACTGAAGCTTTCTTT. This sequence encodes CASSAGQPNTEAFF.